In this sample, the clone carrying this T cell receptor beta chain turned up many times. What it binds is unknown. Points from the study as a whole: Tumor Tregs overlapped most with tumor, then blood, naive CD4+ cells.

CD25-based Treg depletion was applied to purified naive CD4+ T cells. Each CDR3 protein gets one entry after TCRdb re-called the 5' RACE reads with MiXCR. Of approximately 37,000 distinct CDR3 sequences in the sample, 15% to 20% were seen once. CDR3 length: 17 residues. Trimming pared 1 base from V and 1 base from J, leaving 14 bases between. CDR1 SGHTA and CDR2 FQGTGA come from the germline V gene. The rearrangement uses TRBV7-3 and TRBJ2-1; tentatively, D is TRBD2 (6 bases). The specimen sequenced was naive CD4+ T cells sorted from a lymph node. Indicated subset: naive CD4+ T cells, CD4+CD45RA+CD25-. The TCR comes from a female donor with breast cancer. For the CDR3, the DNA is TGTGCCAGCAGCTTAAACGTGGGCGCGGGATCCTACAATGAGCAGTTCTTC. Amino acids: CASSLNVGAGSYNEQFF.